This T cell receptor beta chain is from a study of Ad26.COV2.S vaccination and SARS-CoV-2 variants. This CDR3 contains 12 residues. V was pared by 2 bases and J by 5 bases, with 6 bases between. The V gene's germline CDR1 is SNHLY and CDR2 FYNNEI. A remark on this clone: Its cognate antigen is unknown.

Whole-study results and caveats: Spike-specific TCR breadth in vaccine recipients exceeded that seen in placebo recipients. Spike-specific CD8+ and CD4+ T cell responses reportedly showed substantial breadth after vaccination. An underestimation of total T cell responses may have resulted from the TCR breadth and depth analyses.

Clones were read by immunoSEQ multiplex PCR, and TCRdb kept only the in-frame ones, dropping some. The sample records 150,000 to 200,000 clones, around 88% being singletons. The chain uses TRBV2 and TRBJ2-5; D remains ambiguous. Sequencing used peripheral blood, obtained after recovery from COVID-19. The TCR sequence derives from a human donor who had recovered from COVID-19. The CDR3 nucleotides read TGTGCCAGCAGTGAACTAGAGGAGACCCAGTACTTC. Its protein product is CASSELEETQYF.